This note documents a single T cell receptor (beta chain) sequence. V shed 5 bases and J shed 0 bases, with 8 bases lying between them. Germline V gene lookup returns CDR1 LNHDA and CDR2 SQIVND (reference sequence). This CDR3 region has 15 residues. Clones were sequenced by immunoSEQ multiplex PCR, and TCRdb holds only the in-frame ones, with some missing. The table includes around 150,000 clones, 80% to 95% detected once. The record originates from a study of blood T cell repertoires in COVID-19. The clonotype comes from a man aged 30 to 45 with COVID-19, enrolled during active disease. Sequenced sample: peripheral blood. The V and J genes are TRBV19 and TRBJ1-6; the D is unclear. In DNA form, the CDR3 reads TGTGCCAGTAGTCTGACACCCTCCTATAATTCACCCCTCCACTTT. Its protein is CASSLTPSYNSPLHF.